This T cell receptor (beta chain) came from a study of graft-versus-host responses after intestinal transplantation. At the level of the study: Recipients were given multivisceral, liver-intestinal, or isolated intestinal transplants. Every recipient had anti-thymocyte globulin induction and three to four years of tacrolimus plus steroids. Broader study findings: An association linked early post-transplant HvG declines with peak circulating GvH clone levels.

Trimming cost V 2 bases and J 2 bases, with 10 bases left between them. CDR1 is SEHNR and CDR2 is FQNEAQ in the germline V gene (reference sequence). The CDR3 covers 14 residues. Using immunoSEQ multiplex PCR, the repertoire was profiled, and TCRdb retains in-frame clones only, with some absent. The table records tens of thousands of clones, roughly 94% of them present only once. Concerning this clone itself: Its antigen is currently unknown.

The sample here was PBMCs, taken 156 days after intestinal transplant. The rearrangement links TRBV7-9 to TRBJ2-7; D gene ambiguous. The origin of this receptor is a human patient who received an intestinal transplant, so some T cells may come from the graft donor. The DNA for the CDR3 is TGTGCCAGCAGCTTAAGTTTCAAGGCCTACGAGCAGTACTTC. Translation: CASSLSFKAYEQYF.